One and the same sample provided the 30 T cell receptor beta chains below, sequenced in a study of shared clonotypes between healthy human individuals. Terminally differentiated effector memory CD45RA+ cells were left out of the naive CD8 fraction, which was CD45RO-negative and positively selected for CCR7. The protocol was immunoSEQ multiplex PCR, while the TCRdb copy is restricted to in-frame clones and leaves out a portion. The sample yields 700,000 to 950,000 clones, around 96% seen once. Sequencing input: naive CD8+ T cells sorted from blood. These receptors came from a young man in good health.

This clone has only a few counts. This chain links TRBV6-5 with TRBJ1-5; tentative D call: TRBD1 (5 bases). From germline, CDR1 is MNHEY and CDR2 SVGAGI. V lost 6 bases and J 10 bases, leaving 16 bases between the germline ends. This CDR3 is built from 13 residues. The CDR3 here is CASSKLSGQPQHF. DNA for the CDR3: TGTGCCAGCAGCAAACTTTCGGGGCAACCCCAGCATTTT.

The V gene is TRBV6-6, the J gene TRBJ1-1; D ambiguous. The CDR3 is 15 residues long. Trimming cost V 0 bases and J 4 bases, with 12 bases left between them. The germline V gene encodes CDR1 MNHNY and CDR2 SVGAGI (reference sequence). The CDR3 sequence is CASSYSMQSGTEAFF. The CDR3 DNA reads TGTGCCAGCAGTTACTCAATGCAGAGTGGCACTGAAGCTTTCTTT.

The V gene is TRBV10-3, the J gene TRBJ2-7; 11 positions agree with TRBD1. Losses at the gene ends were 5 bases for V and 2 bases for J; bases not matched to a gene: 5. The CDR3 has 15 amino acids. Germline CDR1 reads ENHRY; CDR2 reads SYGVKD. The CDR3 region is CAISLGQGGTYEQYF. The CDR3 DNA sequence: TGTGCCATCAGTTTGGGACAGGGGGGGACCTACGAGCAGTACTTC.

This clone was detected once. The chain is built from TRBV9 and TRBJ1-5, with D uncertain. CDR3 length equals 15 residues. Germline CDR1 and CDR2: SGDLS and YYNGEE. V was pared by 4 bases and J by 1 base, with 12 bases between. This CDR3 reads CASSPGPLSNQPQHF. CDR3 DNA: TGTGCCAGCAGCCCCGGGCCCCTAAGCAATCAGCCCCAGCATTTT. Variable domain in full (rest from reference TRBV9 and TRBJ1-5): DSGVTQTPKHLITATGQRVTLRCSPRSGDLSVYWYQQSLDQGLQFLIQYYNGEERAKGNILERFSAQQFPDLHSELNLSSLELGDSALYFCASSPGPLSNQPQHFGDGTRLSIL.

The rearrangement uses TRBV29-1 and TRBJ2-3; 9 nucleotides match TRBD2. The V segment lost 5 bases and the J segment 8 bases; nucleotides outside the gene matches: 23. Germline CDR1 and CDR2: SQVTM and ANQGSEA. The length of the CDR3 is 18 residues. The DNA for the CDR3 is TGCAGCGTTATACCGGCTGCGGGAGGGCCTGACCTGATAGGTACGCAGTATTTT. Translation gives CSVIPAAGGPDLIGTQYF.

This rearrangement joins TRBV11-2 to TRBJ2-1, with a tentative D call TRBD2 (6 bases). The CDR3 runs to 14 residues. Germline-derived CDR1 and CDR2 are SGHAT and FQNNGV. With 5 bases removed from V and 6 bases from J, the gap between germline ends came to 14 bases. CDR3 loop: CASSLARAANEQFF. The DNA of the CDR3 is TGTGCCAGCAGCCTAGCGAGGGCCGCCAATGAGCAGTTCTTC.

The chain uses TRBV9 and TRBJ2-3; possible D gene TRBD2, 5 bases. The CDR3 loop spans 13 amino acids. Germline CDR1 reads SGDLS; CDR2 reads YYNGEE. V was trimmed by 2 bases and J by 5 bases, leaving 9 bases between them. The CDR3 DNA reads as TGTGCCAGCAGCGTCTGGGAGCAAGATACGCAGTATTTT. It translates to CASSVWEQDTQYF.

This chain joins TRBV30 and TRBJ2-7; D remains unclear. Germline CDR1 GTSNPN, CDR2 SVGIG (reference sequence). The CDR3 is 10 amino acids. CDR3 coding DNA: TGTCGAACCAATAGCTACGAGCAGTACTTC. Its protein is CRTNSYEQYF.

This clone is a singleton in its sample. The chain couples TRBV28 to TRBJ1-1, with D tentatively TRBD1 (5 bases). CDR3 length: 14 amino acids. The germline V gene has CDR1 MDHEN and CDR2 SYDVKM. Trimming removed 6 bases from V and 5 bases from J, with 16 bases in between. This chain's CDR3 is CASRSEGFLTEAFF. The CDR3 coding sequence is TGTGCCAGCAGGTCTGAGGGGTTTCTGACTGAAGCTTTCTTT.

The V gene is TRBV4-1, the J gene TRBJ2-7, with a possible D match to TRBD1 (6 bases). Between the trimmed V and J ends, which lost 0 bases and 2 bases, there was a span of 11 bases. The CDR3 is 15 residues long. Germline CDR1 MGHRA, CDR2 YSYEKL. In nucleotides, the CDR3 is TGCGCCAGCAGCCAAGAACGGCAGGGGCCCTACGAGCAGTACTTC. Its translation is CASSQERQGPYEQYF.

The rearrangement joins TRBV27 to TRBJ2-1; D might be TRBD2 (6 bases). Between the trimmed V and J ends, which lost 3 bases and 2 bases, there was a span of 14 bases. The CDR3 totals 16 residues. From germline, CDR1 is MNHEY and CDR2 SMNVEV (reference sequence). DNA for the CDR3: TGTGCCAGCAGTTTGGTGACTGGCGGGGCCTACAATGAGCAGTTCTTC. This translates into CASSLVTGGAYNEQFF.

The CDR3 here is CASIRAGGLGTDTQYF. DNA for the CDR3: TGTGCCAGCATTAGAGCGGGAGGGCTGGGCACAGATACGCAGTATTTT. The genes are TRBV2 and TRBJ2-3, with TRBD2 matching 10 bases. Germline loops: CDR1 SNHLY, CDR2 FYNNEI. This CDR3 contains 16 residues. Trimming removed 7 bases from V and 1 base from J; junction bases left unmatched: 8.

The V gene is TRBV7-9, the J gene TRBJ2-7, with 9 bases that match TRBD2. The CDR3 totals 14 residues. The junction had 6 bases not matched to a gene; V was cut back by 4 bases and J by 5 bases. Germline loops: CDR1 SEHNR, CDR2 FQNEAQ (reference sequence). The chain's CDR3 is CASSSISGSDEQYF. The CDR3 nucleotides are TGTGCCAGCAGCTCTATTAGCGGGAGCGACGAGCAGTACTTC. Combining the CDR3 with reference TRBV7-9 and TRBJ2-7 gives the whole variable domain DTGVSQNPRHKITKRGQNVTFRCDPISEHNRLYWYRQTLGQGPEFLTYFQNEAQLEKSRLLSDRFSAERPKGSFSTLEIQRTEQGDSAMYLCASSSISGSDEQYFGPGTRLTVT.

This chain uses TRBV7-9 with TRBJ2-1; TRBD2 matches 10 bases. The CDR3 is 15 residues long. The V gene end was trimmed by 2 bases and the J gene end by 8 bases; junction bases not matched to a gene: 6. Per germline, CDR1 SEHNR and CDR2 FQNEAQ (reference sequence). The CDR3 bases are TGTGCCAGCAGCTTACTTGAGCTAGCGGGAGATGAGCAGTTCTTC. Protein product: CASSLLELAGDEQFF. Together with reference TRBV7-9 and TRBJ2-1, the CDR3 gives the full variable domain: DTGVSQNPRHKITKRGQNVTFRCDPISEHNRLYWYRQTLGQGPEFLTYFQNEAQLEKSRLLSDRFSAERPKGSFSTLEIQRTEQGDSAMYLCASSLLELAGDEQFFGPGTRLTVL.

Comments on this clone: This CDR3 is also generated by other DNA sequences in the sample. The CDR3 here is CASSLEGRGYGYTF. CDR3 DNA: TGTGCCAGCAGTTTGGAGGGGCGCGGCTATGGCTACACCTTC. This chain connects TRBV27 to TRBJ1-2; weak D call: TRBD1 (5 bases). Germline values: CDR1 MNHEY, CDR2 SMNVEV (reference sequence). CDR3 length: 14 residues. V was clipped by 3 bases and J by 4 bases, with 12 bases between them.

V and J are TRBV2 and TRBJ2-7; 8 positions agree with TRBD2. The CDR3 sequence is 15 residues long. CDR1 and CDR2 from the germline V gene are SNHLY and FYNNEI. J gave up 0 bases and V 2 bases, and 3 bases lay outside the gene matches. The CDR3 loop is CASSEQLAGSYEQYF. The CDR3 region has the DNA TGTGCCAGCAGTGAACAGCTAGCGGGCTCCTACGAGCAGTACTTC.

V gene TRBV27 combines with J gene TRBJ2-1; TRBD2 aligns across 7 bases. Germline values: CDR1 MNHEY, CDR2 SMNVEV (reference sequence). V lost 6 bases to trimming and J lost 1 base; unmatched junction nucleotides: 6. The CDR3 runs 15 residues. This CDR3 reads CASRTSSGSYNEQFF. CDR3 DNA sequence: TGTGCCAGCAGGACTTCTAGCGGTTCCTACAATGAGCAGTTCTTC.

The CDR3 spells CASSQEESGNTEAFF. CDR3 DNA: TGTGCCAGCAGCCAAGAAGAATCAGGGAACACTGAAGCTTTCTTT. This chain links TRBV14 with TRBJ1-1; D is unresolved. The V and J ends lost 0 bases and 1 base respectively, with 9 bases between them. Per germline, CDR1 SGHDN and CDR2 FVKESK. This CDR3 is built from 15 residues.

This chain connects TRBV9 to TRBJ2-5; D is undetermined. The CDR3 extends over 15 amino acids. V shed 0 bases and J shed 1 base, with 10 bases lying between them. The germline V gene has CDR1 SGDLS and CDR2 YYNGEE. The CDR3 DNA follows: TGTGCCAGCAGCGTAGGGTGGGGTTTCCAAGAGACCCAGTACTTC. It translates to CASSVGWGFQETQYF.

This clone is a singleton in its sample. The chain combines TRBV29-1 with TRBJ2-2, with D possibly matching TRBD1 (5 bases). The V and J ends lost 7 bases and 5 bases respectively, with 11 bases between them. CDR3 size: 12 residues. Germline CDR1 reads SQVTM; CDR2 reads ANQGSEA. DNA of the CDR3: TGCAGCGGGGCAGGGCAAACCGGGGAGCTGTTTTTT. This gives the protein CSGAGQTGELFF.

The chain carries TRBV5-1 and TRBJ2-5; the match to TRBD1 covers 9 bases. The germline CDR1 and CDR2 sequences are SGHRS and YFSETQ. V was pared by 1 base and J by 3 bases, with 4 bases of the junction left unmatched. The CDR3 is 15 amino acids. This chain's CDR3 is CASSLIRTGEETQYF. CDR3 sequence (DNA): TGCGCCAGCAGCTTGATTCGGACAGGGGAAGAGACCCAGTACTTC. Combining the CDR3 with reference TRBV5-1 and TRBJ2-5 gives the whole variable domain KAGVTQTPRYLIKTRGQQVTLSCSPISGHRSVSWYQQTPGQGLQFLFEYFSETQRNKGNFPGRFSGRQFSNSRSEMNVSTLELGDSALYLCASSLIRTGEETQYFGPGTRLLVL.

This chain uses TRBV2 with TRBJ2-2; 8 bases match TRBD1. V was pared by 6 bases and J by 1 base, with 7 bases of the junction left unmatched. This CDR3 has 16 amino acids. Per the germline V gene, CDR1 is SNHLY and CDR2 is FYNNEI. The CDR3 DNA sequence: TGTGCCAGCAGGGATGGCACAGGGGGGAACACCGGGGAGCTGTTTTTT. It translates to CASRDGTGGNTGELFF.

The chain carries TRBV30 and TRBJ1-1; no definite D call. The V gene lost 8 bases and the J gene lost 7 bases, with 17 bases spanning the gap. Germline-derived CDR1 and CDR2 are GTSNPN and SVGIG (reference sequence). The CDR3 contains 12 residues. The CDR3 nucleotides read TGTGCCGGTTCTCCAAAAAGGCTTGAAGCTTTCTTT. Residues: CAGSPKRLEAFF.

The chain couples TRBV29-1 to TRBJ1-1; TRBD1 might be the D (5 bases). CDR3 length: 13 amino acids. The germline V gene has CDR1 SQVTM and CDR2 ANQGSEA. The V and J ends lost 4 bases and 0 bases respectively, with 9 bases between them. CDR3 in amino acids: CSVGIRVNTEAFF. The CDR3 DNA reads TGCAGCGTTGGAATCAGGGTGAACACTGAAGCTTTCTTT.

With regard to this clone: Other DNA sequences of this sample code for an identical CDR3. The gene calls are TRBV27 and TRBJ1-5, with no clear D. The germline V gene encodes CDR1 MNHEY and CDR2 SMNVEV (reference sequence). CDR3 length: 13 amino acids. The germline V and J ends were trimmed by 2 bases and 6 bases, with 8 bases remaining between them. This CDR3 reads CASSLSGLQPQHF. The CDR3 DNA sequence: TGTGCCAGCAGTTTAAGCGGGCTTCAGCCCCAGCATTTT.

The chain carries TRBV27 and TRBJ2-7, with D possibly being TRBD2 (6 bases). Per germline, CDR1 MNHEY and CDR2 SMNVEV (reference sequence). The CDR3 is 13 amino acids. V lost 4 bases to trimming and J lost 0 bases, with 7 bases between them. CDR3 nucleotides: TGTGCCAGCAGTTGGACTAACTCCTACGAGCAGTACTTC. Its translation is CASSWTNSYEQYF.

The genes are TRBV27 and TRBJ2-1; possible D gene TRBD2, 6 bases. V dropped 2 bases and J dropped 7 bases, with 15 bases sitting between them. Germline CDR1 is MNHEY and CDR2 is SMNVEV (reference sequence). The CDR3 is 15 residues long. CDR3 loop: CASSLGAGLNNEQFF. CDR3 DNA: TGTGCCAGCAGTTTAGGAGCGGGCCTTAATAATGAGCAGTTCTTC.

The V gene is TRBV7-9, the J gene TRBJ1-5; 9 bases are shared with TRBD1. V lost 3 bases, J lost 0 bases, and 6 bases stayed unmatched. Germline V gene lookup returns CDR1 SEHNR and CDR2 FQNEAQ (reference sequence). This CDR3 is 17 amino acids long. CDR3: CASSFTGGPYSNQPQHF. CDR3 coding DNA: TGTGCCAGCAGCTTCACAGGGGGCCCTTATAGCAATCAGCCCCAGCATTTT.

This sequence joins TRBV29-1 and TRBJ1-1; no definite D call. Germline CDR1 SQVTM, CDR2 ANQGSEA. This CDR3 is built from 13 residues. Deletions cut 0 bases from V and 0 bases from J, with 5 bases between. This CDR3 is CSVEEGLNTEAFF. The CDR3 DNA follows: TGCAGCGTTGAAGAGGGTTTGAACACTGAAGCTTTCTTT.

This chain joins TRBV10-2 and TRBJ2-5, with 7 bases matching TRBD1. This CDR3 is 15 amino acids long. In germline, CDR1 is WSHSY, CDR2 SAAADI. With V trimmed by 6 bases and J by 2 bases, 9 bases remained unmatched. The CDR3 protein is CASRAGTVEQETQYF. In DNA form, the CDR3 reads TGCGCCAGCAGGGCCGGGACAGTAGAACAAGAGACCCAGTACTTC.